This is a list of T cell receptor beta chains from one sample in a study of OX40 agonist ivuxolimab in advanced cancers. This table comes from immunoSEQ multiplex PCR, and its TCRdb copy is limited to in-frame clones, with some not included. The data hold around 120,000 clones, with 85% to 90% observed a single time. The sample in question was CD4+ or CD8+ T cells sorted from blood, obtained in a trial of the OX40 agonist ivuxolimab. The origin of the receptors is an adult with an advanced solid tumor such as melanoma, head and neck, liver or kidney cancer. Both conserved end residues are part of each CDR3. The D gene is left open where the match is weak. Expanded clones are given a class, and other clones once, few, many or no size at all.

J gene: TRBJ1-1; V gene: TRBV20-1; D gene: -; clone size: -; CDR3 DNA: TGCAGTGCCCTTGGCGCTGAAGCTTTCTTT; CDR3 protein: CSALGAEAFF
J gene: TRBJ1-1; V gene: TRBV27; D gene: TRBD1; clone size: -; CDR3 DNA: TGTGCCAGCACCTACAGGGGGCCAGGAGGCACTGAAGCTTTCTTT; CDR3 protein: CASTYRGPGGTEAFF
J gene: TRBJ1-4; V gene: TRBV5-1; D gene: TRBD1; clone size: -; CDR3 DNA: TGCGCCAGCAGCTTCGGAGACAGGGTTGAAAAACTGTTTTTT; CDR3 protein: CASSFGDRVEKLFF
J gene: TRBJ2-2; V gene: TRBV6-5; D gene: -; clone size: -; CDR3 DNA: TGTGCCAGCAGCCGGGGATTAAACACCGGGGAGCTGTTTTTT; CDR3 protein: CASSRGLNTGELFF
J gene: TRBJ2-3; V gene: TRBV2; D gene: TRBD2; clone size: -; CDR3 DNA: TGTGCCAGCAGACCTACTAGCGGCAGCACAGATACGCAGTATTTT; CDR3 protein: CASRPTSGSTDTQYF
J gene: TRBJ1-1; V gene: TRBV5-1; D gene: TRBD1; clone size: -; CDR3 DNA: TGCGCCAGCAGCCCGACGGGACAGGGCAGGACTGAAGCTTTCTTT; CDR3 protein: CASSPTGQGRTEAFF
J gene: TRBJ1-4; V gene: TRBV19; D gene: -; clone size: -; CDR3 DNA: TGTGCCAGTAACGACAGGAGAGGAGGTTCGAGTGAAAAACTGTTTTTT; CDR3 protein: CASNDRRGGSSEKLFF
J gene: TRBJ2-1; V gene: TRBV18; D gene: -; clone size: once; CDR3 DNA: TGTGCCAGCTCACCAACGGTGAATGAGCAGTTCTTC; CDR3 protein: CASSPTVNEQFF
J gene: TRBJ1-1; V gene: TRBV15; D gene: TRBD1; clone size: -; CDR3 DNA: TGTGCCACCAGCAGAGGAGACAGGGTCCCCCGCTTAAACACTGAAGCTTTCTTT; CDR3 protein: CATSRGDRVPRLNTEAFF
J gene: TRBJ2-2; V gene: TRBV5-6; D gene: -; clone size: -; CDR3 DNA: TGTGCCAGCAGCTCCGGGATGGCTGCAACAACCGGGGAGCTGTTTTTT; CDR3 protein: CASSSGMAATTGELFF
J gene: TRBJ2-7; V gene: TRBV7-2; D gene: TRBD1; clone size: -; CDR3 DNA: TGTGCCAGCAGCTCTACAGGGGGGTTAGGCTACGAGCAGTACTTC; CDR3 protein: CASSSTGGLGYEQYF
J gene: TRBJ1-1; V gene: TRBV28; D gene: -; clone size: -; CDR3 DNA: TGTGCCAGCAGGGCTCCGAACACTGAAGCTTTCTTT; CDR3 protein: CASRAPNTEAFF
J gene: TRBJ1-6; V gene: TRBV2; D gene: -; clone size: -; CDR3 DNA: TGTGCCAGCAGCTCTGAGGAACCCCTCCACTTT; CDR3 protein: CASSSEEPLHF
J gene: TRBJ2-5; V gene: TRBV7-3; D gene: -; clone size: -; CDR3 DNA: TGTGCCAGCAGCTTACAGGGTATCCAAGAGACCCAGTACTTC; CDR3 protein: CASSLQGIQETQYF
J gene: TRBJ1-6; V gene: TRBV30; D gene: -; clone size: -; CDR3 DNA: TGTGCCGGGGAATGGAGTAATAATTCACCCCTCCACTTT; CDR3 protein: CAGEWSNNSPLHF
J gene: TRBJ2-5; V gene: TRBV9; D gene: -; clone size: -; CDR3 DNA: TGTGCCAGCAGCGTAGACGGCGCGGAGACCCAGTACTTC; CDR3 protein: CASSVDGAETQYF
J gene: TRBJ1-3; V gene: TRBV6-1; D gene: -; clone size: -; CDR3 DNA: TGTGCCAGCAGTAGGGGTTCCGGAAACACCATATATTTT; CDR3 protein: CASSRGSGNTIYF
J gene: TRBJ2-3; V gene: TRBV7-6; D gene: TRBD2; clone size: -; CDR3 DNA: TGTGCCAGCAGCTTATTAGCGGGGAGCACAGATACGCAGTATTTT; CDR3 protein: CASSLLAGSTDTQYF
J gene: TRBJ2-7; V gene: TRBV28; D gene: -; clone size: few; CDR3 DNA: TGTGCCAGCAGCCCACCAGGGGTGTACTCCTACGAGCAGTACTTC; CDR3 protein: CASSPPGVYSYEQYF
J gene: TRBJ2-7; V gene: TRBV21-1; D gene: -; clone size: -; CDR3 DNA: TGTGCCATAGGCACCTACGAGCAGTACTTC; CDR3 protein: CAIGTYEQYF
J gene: TRBJ2-3; V gene: TRBV2; D gene: -; clone size: -; CDR3 DNA: TGTGCCAGCATCCCGGGCCTCCCTAGCACAGATACGCAGTATTTT; CDR3 protein: CASIPGLPSTDTQYF
J gene: TRBJ1-3; V gene: TRBV28; D gene: -; clone size: -; CDR3 DNA: TGTGCCAGCAGTCTCTCGGCTATGACCATATATTTT; CDR3 protein: CASSLSAMTIYF